The 28 T cell receptor beta chains below were found in one sample sequenced in a study of human CD8 memory T cell subsets. Among CD8+ T cells, TPEX were CCR7+ PD-1+ TIGIT+ early memory cells with exhausted-like traits. Investigators built TCR beta libraries using UMI-labeled 5' RACE. From its re-call of the 5' RACE reads, TCRdb lists each CDR3 protein once, without DNA. There are 9,500 to 13,000 distinct CDR3 sequences in the sample, with around 20% held by the top ten. Sequenced sample: CD8+ T cells from PBMCs. These receptors originate from a human donor in good health.

The chain is built from TRBV6-6 and TRBJ2-3; TCRdb returns TRBD1, unconfirmable since there is no DNA. This CDR3 contains 17 residues. The germline CDR1 and CDR2 sequences are MNHNY and SVGAGI (reference sequence). The CDR3 sequence: CASTKHRTLGPKGTQYF.

This clonotype registers medium-sized by frequency. The rearrangement joins TRBV2 to TRBJ1-4; the D call of TRBD1 rests on TCRdb alone, since no DNA is present to check it. The CDR3 spans 17 residues. CDR1 is SNHLY, CDR2 FYNNEI, per germline. The CDR3 here is CASSTNRDTSTNEKLFF.

V is TRBV5-1 and J is TRBJ2-3; TCRdb designates TRBD1, a call that cannot be tested without DNA. Germline CDR1 is SGHRS and CDR2 is YFSETQ. The CDR3 runs to 14 residues. CDR3 protein: CASKGASGSDTQYF.

The chain recombines TRBV28 with TRBJ1-2. The V gene's germline CDR1 is MDHEN and CDR2 SYDVKM. The CDR3 contains 13 residues. CDR3 in amino acids: CASSLTRYAGYTF.

Measured by frequency, this clonotype is medium-sized. V and J are TRBV20-1 and TRBJ2-7. CDR3 size: 16 residues. Germline-derived CDR1 and CDR2 are DFQATT and SNEGSKA (reference sequence). The CDR3 region is CSARDLGKSRSYEQYF.

The chain carries TRBV20-1 and TRBJ1-2. The CDR3 has 14 residues. Germline loops: CDR1 DFQATT, CDR2 SNEGSKA (reference sequence). The CDR3 is CSARDHGSNYGYTF.

The chain employs TRBV7-9 and TRBJ2-5; TCRdb lists TRBD1, though no DNA is available to test this call. The germline gives CDR1 SEHNR, CDR2 FQNEAQ (reference sequence). The CDR3 extends over 16 amino acids. CDR3 protein: CASSLRDSKTGETQYF. The full variable domain, in which reference TRBV7-9 and TRBJ2-5 provide the parts outside the CDR3, is DTGVSQNPRHKITKRGQNVTFRCDPISEHNRLYWYRQTLGQGPEFLTYFQNEAQLEKSRLLSDRFSAERPKGSFSTLEIQRTEQGDSAMYLCASSLRDSKTGETQYFGPGTRLLVL.

The chain couples TRBV19 to TRBJ2-5; TCRdb proposes TRBD1, but this gene call is untestable without DNA. The CDR3 has 16 residues. CDR1 LNHDA and CDR2 SQIVND come from the germline V gene (reference sequence). CDR3 in amino acids: CASSTISRQGEETQYF. Combining the CDR3 with reference TRBV19 and TRBJ2-5 gives the whole variable domain DGGITQSPKYLFRKEGQNVTLSCEQNLNHDAMYWYRQDPGQGLRLIYYSQIVNDFQKGDIAEGYSVSREKKESFPLTVTSAQKNPTAFYLCASSTISRQGEETQYFGPGTRLLVL.

This clonotype is labeled medium-sized (0.01 to 0.1%) based on frequency. The chain recombines TRBV7-9 with TRBJ1-2. Germline assignment: CDR1 SEHNR and CDR2 FQNEAQ (reference sequence). The CDR3 sequence is 16 residues long. The CDR3 region is CASSPQGTTVNYGYTF.

The chain recombines TRBV12-3 or TRBV12-4 with TRBJ1-3. This CDR3 comprises 11 residues. CDR3 sequence reads: CASRTGNTIYF.

The V call is TRBV6-2 or TRBV6-3, the J call TRBJ2-5; without DNA, the TCRdb call of TRBD1 cannot be checked. CDR1 is MNHEY, CDR2 SVGEGT, per germline. The CDR3 spans 15 residues. CDR3 residues: CASSYVGQGLETQYF.

V is TRBV7-8 and J is TRBJ2-7; TCRdb names TRBD2, which stays unverified in the absence of DNA. Looked up from germline, CDR1 is SGHVS and CDR2 is FQNEAQ. The CDR3 consists of 14 residues. The CDR3 loop is CASSAPEGFYEQYF.

The V gene is TRBV11-2, the J gene TRBJ2-2; lacking DNA, the TRBD1 call made by TCRdb goes unchecked. CDR1 SGHAT and CDR2 FQNNGV come from the germline V gene. The CDR3 extends over 17 amino acids. This chain's CDR3 is CATHEAPGQGDTGELFF.

V and J are TRBV20-1 and TRBJ2-2; TCRdb calls TRBD2, which cannot be checked without DNA. CDR1 is DFQATT, CDR2 SNEGSKA, per germline (reference sequence). This CDR3 has 15 amino acids. This CDR3 is CSARGTTLGTGELFF.

This clonotype is classed as medium-sized by frequency. This chain connects TRBV7-2 to TRBJ2-7; there is no DNA to check the TCRdb D call of TRBD1. The CDR3 length is 15 residues. The germline V gene encodes CDR1 SGHTA and CDR2 FQGNSA. The CDR3: CASSIIRDSSYEQYF.

The rearrangement links TRBV29-1 to TRBJ1-1; TCRdb's D call of TRBD1 is untestable without DNA. Looked up from germline, CDR1 is SQVTM and CDR2 is ANQGSEA. This CDR3 has 13 residues. The CDR3 reads CSVGAGLNTEAFF.

The chain carries TRBV28 and TRBJ2-3; TCRdb outputs TRBD2, but without DNA this stays unchecked. The CDR3 contains 15 residues. Germline CDR1 MDHEN, CDR2 SYDVKM. The CDR3 loop is CASSLVPSGTDTQYF.

This sequence joins TRBV4-1 and TRBJ2-1; absent DNA, TCRdb's TRBD2 call cannot be checked. CDR3 length: 13 residues. Germline lookup yields CDR1 MGHRA and CDR2 YSYEKL. This CDR3 is CASSLGLAYEQFF.

This rearrangement joins TRBV7-8 to TRBJ1-5. CDR1 and CDR2 (germline): SGHVS, FQNEAQ. The CDR3 runs 15 residues. This CDR3 reads CASSLWEQSNQPQHF.

This chain links TRBV4-3 with TRBJ2-6. Germline V CDR1 and CDR2: LGHNA, YSLEER. This CDR3 has 16 residues. The CDR3 region is CASSQKSGSGANVLTF.

Measured by frequency, this clonotype is large. The V call is TRBV7-8, the J call TRBJ2-5; TCRdb calls TRBD1, which cannot be checked without DNA. The CDR3 length is 14 residues. The V gene's germline CDR1 is SGHVS and CDR2 FQNEAQ. The CDR3 reads CASSLMTEEETQYF.

This clonotype ranks as large in terms of frequency. V and J are TRBV4-3 and TRBJ2-1. The CDR3 totals 15 residues. The V gene's germline CDR1 is LGHNA and CDR2 YSLEER. Here the CDR3 reads CASSQFDSSYNEQFF.

The V gene is TRBV6-2 or TRBV6-3, the J gene TRBJ2-7. The CDR3 has 12 amino acids. Germline loops: CDR1 MNHEY, CDR2 SVGEGT. CDR3 in amino acids: CASSSSGLEQYF.

J is TRBJ1-1 and V is TRBV11-1. This CDR3 is built from 13 residues. The V gene's germline CDR1 is SGHAT and CDR2 FQDESV (reference sequence). CDR3: CASSFRGLTEAFF.

The gene calls are TRBV5-1 and TRBJ2-3. The CDR3 has 12 residues. The germline CDR1 and CDR2 sequences are SGHRS and YFSETQ. The CDR3 sequence is CASSLHTDTQYF.

The V call is TRBV13, the J call TRBJ2-7. CDR1 and CDR2 from the germline V gene are PRHDT and FYEKMQ (reference sequence). CDR3 length equals 13 residues. The CDR3 loop reads CASRETGAYEQYF.

The CDR3 reads CASSPGTGRANEQFF. The V and J genes are TRBV4-1 and TRBJ2-1; lacking DNA, the TRBD1 call made by TCRdb goes unchecked. This CDR3 is 15 amino acids long. CDR1 MGHRA and CDR2 YSYEKL come from the germline V gene.

Considering frequency, this clonotype is medium-sized. This chain joins TRBV27 and TRBJ2-5; with no DNA, the TCRdb D assignment of TRBD2 cannot be verified. CDR1 is MNHEY and CDR2 is SMNVEV in the germline V gene (reference sequence). CDR3 size: 14 residues. The CDR3 is CASSLFPSGETQYF.